A single sample gave rise to the 15 T cell receptor beta chains below, sequenced in a study of T cell changes during pregnancy in multiple sclerosis. Profiling relied on immunoSEQ multiplex PCR, and the TCRdb table lists in-frame clones only, not all of them. The data show 55,000 to 65,000 clones, around 93% seen once. The material sequenced was peripheral blood, taken in the first trimester of pregnancy. Source of these receptors: a female donor with multiple sclerosis, enrolled in a pregnancy study.

The CDR3 reads CASSRTVSYEQYF. In DNA form, the CDR3 reads TGCGCCAGCAGCAGGACTGTATCCTACGAGCAGTACTTC. This chain joins TRBV5-1 and TRBJ2-7; D might be TRBD2 (5 bases). The germline V and J ends were trimmed by 4 bases and 1 base, with 9 bases remaining between them. CDR1 and CDR2 from the germline V gene are SGHRS and YFSETQ. This CDR3 spans 13 amino acids.

This clone was counted a single time. This chain connects TRBV6-6 to TRBJ1-5; no definite D call. The V gene lost 6 bases and the J gene lost 0 bases, with 6 bases spanning the gap. This CDR3 is built from 13 residues. The germline gives CDR1 MNHNY, CDR2 SVGAGI (reference sequence). CDR3: CASRAYSNQPQHF. The CDR3 nucleotides read TGTGCCAGCAGGGCTTATAGCAATCAGCCCCAGCATTTT.

J is TRBJ1-1 and V is TRBV11-3; D is undetermined. Germline CDR1 reads SGHNT; CDR2 reads YENEEA. This CDR3 is 12 amino acids long. Trimming took 5 bases from V and 5 from J, leaving 9 bases between them. The DNA of the CDR3 is TGTGCCAGCAGCGCTAGAGGGACTGAAGCTTTCTTT. This codes for CASSARGTEAFF. The full variable domain, rest sourced from reference TRBV11-3 and TRBJ1-1, is EAGVVQSPRYKIIEKKQPVAFWCNPISGHNTLYWYLQNLGQGPELLIRYENEEAVDDSQLPKDRFSAERLKGVDSTLKIQPAELGDSAVYLCASSARGTEAFFGQGTRLTVV.

This clone appeared once. The rearrangement uses TRBV5-4 and TRBJ2-2; 7 bases line up with TRBD1. CDR3 size: 15 residues. Germline CDR1 SGHNT, CDR2 YYREEE (reference sequence). J gave up 2 bases and V 4 bases, and 5 bases lay outside the gene matches. In DNA form, the CDR3 reads TGTGCCAGCAGCCCTGACAGGGTAAACACCGGGGAGCTGTTTTTT. Its protein product is CASSPDRVNTGELFF. The full variable domain, in which reference TRBV5-4 and TRBJ2-2 provide the parts outside the CDR3, is ETGVTQSPTHLIKTRGQQVTLRCSSQSGHNTVSWYQQALGQGPQFIFQYYREEENGRGNFPPRFSGLQFPNYSSELNVNALELDDSALYLCASSPDRVNTGELFFGEGSRLTVL.

The CDR3 coding sequence is TGTGCCAGTAGTGAACGGGACAGGTGGAGTGGCTACACCTTC. Translated, it gives CASSERDRWSGYTF. V is TRBV19 and J is TRBJ1-2, with TRBD1 matching over 8 bases. Per germline, CDR1 LNHDA and CDR2 SQIVND (reference sequence). This CDR3 contains 14 residues. Trimming cost V 5 bases and J 7 bases; bases outside gene matches: 9.

The chain couples TRBV5-4 to TRBJ1-1; D remains ambiguous. V gave up 6 bases and J gave up 6 bases, with 15 bases separating them. The CDR3 is 13 residues long. Germline V gives CDR1 SGHNT, CDR2 YYREEE (reference sequence). The DNA of the CDR3 is TGTGCCAGCACGAGTTTACGGGAATCTGAAGCTTTCTTT. It encodes CASTSLRESEAFF.

This clone has more than one count but fewer than ten. The chain has TRBV6-6 and TRBJ1-6; 9 bases align to TRBD1. V shed 11 bases and J 6 bases; nucleotides not matched to a gene: 5. The CDR3 totals 13 residues. Per the germline V gene, CDR1 is MNHNY and CDR2 is SVGAGI (reference sequence). Written as DNA, the CDR3 is TGTGCCGGAGGGGGACAGGGTAATTCACCCCTCCACTTT. It encodes CAGGGQGNSPLHF.

This chain uses TRBV11-2 with TRBJ2-5; 7 bases are a match to TRBD1. Losses at the gene ends were 3 bases for V and 3 bases for J; bases not matched to a gene: 13. CDR3 length: 17 residues. Germline V gives CDR1 SGHAT, CDR2 FQNNGV. The CDR3 sequence is CASSFDRDGRRKETQYF. Here the CDR3 DNA reads TGTGCCAGCAGCTTCGACAGGGATGGTCGCAGAAAAGAGACCCAGTACTTC.

This chain connects TRBV7-6 to TRBJ1-2; D is perhaps TRBD1 (6 bases). The CDR3 is 12 amino acids. Germline V lookup: CDR1 SGHVS, CDR2 FNYEAQ. V lost 5 bases and J lost 4, with 8 bases in between. The CDR3 DNA reads as TGTGCCAGCAGCACGGACAGCTATGGCTACACCTTC. Its translation is CASSTDSYGYTF. Full variable domain (remainder filled in from reference TRBV7-6 and TRBJ1-2): GAGVSQSPRYKVTKRGQDVALRCDPISGHVSLYWYRQALGQGPEFLTYFNYEAQQDKSGLPNDRFSAERPEGSISTLTIQRTEQRDSAMYRCASSTDSYGYTFGSGTRLTVV.

The rearrangement joins TRBV18 to TRBJ2-2, with D perhaps TRBD2 (5 bases). CDR3 length: 15 amino acids. The germline CDR1 and CDR2 sequences are KGHSH and LQKENI. Trimming removed 5 bases at V and 6 bases at J, with 16 bases between. CDR3 sequence: CASSSRWQEAGELFF. DNA for the CDR3: TGTGCCAGCTCATCGAGGTGGCAGGAGGCCGGGGAGCTGTTTTTT.

The rearrangement uses TRBV6-1 and TRBJ2-3, with 7 bases fitting TRBD2. In germline, CDR1 is MNHNS, CDR2 SASEGT. V trimming: 3 bases; J trimming: 0 bases; junction bases outside the gene matches: 9. The CDR3 consists of 17 residues. The CDR3 DNA sequence: TGTGCCAGCAGTGATAGATGGGGACTACATAGCACAGATACGCAGTATTTT. This encodes CASSDRWGLHSTDTQYF.

The chain combines TRBV30 with TRBJ1-2; the match to TRBD1 covers 8 bases. CDR1 and CDR2 from the germline V gene are GTSNPN and SVGIG (reference sequence). This CDR3 has 15 amino acids. With V trimmed by 2 bases and J by 6 bases, 11 bases remained unmatched. In DNA, the CDR3 is TGTGCCTGGAGTACCTGGACAGGGAAAAGGGATGGCTACACCTTC. It specifies CAWSTWTGKRDGYTF.

The chain employs TRBV9 and TRBJ2-1; TRBD2 matches at 7 bases. V gave up 1 base and J gave up 7 bases; unmatched junction bases: 5. The CDR3 loop spans 14 amino acids. Germline CDR1 reads SGDLS; CDR2 reads YYNGEE. CDR3 sequence reads: CASSVQASGNEQFF. In nucleotides, the CDR3 is TGTGCCAGCAGCGTACAGGCTAGCGGTAATGAGCAGTTCTTC.

The genes are TRBV2 and TRBJ1-4, with 8 bases identical to TRBD1. V gave up 9 bases and J gave up 7 bases; unmatched junction bases: 7. CDR1 and CDR2 from the germline V gene are SNHLY and FYNNEI. The CDR3 is 13 amino acids. The CDR3 nucleotides read TGTGCCAGTTCAGGGGGCCGCTCTGAAAAACTGTTTTTT. Protein sequence: CASSGGRSEKLFF. Full variable domain (remainder filled in from reference TRBV2 and TRBJ1-4): EPEVTQTPSHQVTQMGQEVILRCVPISNHLYFYWYRQILGQKVEFLVSFYNNEISEKSEIFDDQFSVERPDGSNFTLKIRSTKLEDSAMYFCASSGGRSEKLFFGSGTQLSVL.

The chain employs TRBV19 and TRBJ2-7, with D possibly TRBD2 on 6 matching bases. The germline CDR1 and CDR2 sequences are LNHDA and SQIVND (reference sequence). The CDR3 is 13 amino acids. Trimming took 3 bases from V and 4 from J, leaving 10 bases between them. The CDR3 bases are TGTGCCAGTAGTATGGCGGGGAGGTACGAGCAGTACTTC. Translated: CASSMAGRYEQYF.